These T cell receptor beta chains were read from a single sample in a study of shared clonotypes between healthy human individuals. This table comes from immunoSEQ multiplex PCR, and its TCRdb copy is limited to in-frame clones, with some not included. Seen here are about 1.5 million clones, about 98% observed once, and the top ten hold approximately 0.44%. Sequencing was performed on naive CD4+ T cells sorted from blood. These receptor sequences come from a man aged 30 to 39 in good health. CDR3s include the opening cysteine and the closing phenylalanine or tryptophan. Each record gives: V gene, clone size, CDR3 protein. Only part of the rows carry a size: once, few, many, or a class if the clone is expanded.

TRBV6-1 . CASSREKLFF
TRBV5-1 . CASSLVSGANQPQHF
TRBV6-6 . CASSETSGYEQYF
TRBV7-9 . CASSLGGGASRGGYTF
TRBV9 once CASSEGDRGAYEQYF
TRBV10-2 once CASSEALGRPAPTKNGELFF
TRBV6-5 . CASSYGGGEQYF
TRBV6-5 . CASSDRVTEAFF
TRBV6-6 . CAATSGRYEQYF
TRBV5-1 . CASSLRGPTSYEQYF
TRBV9 . CASTSSRGFNYGYTF
TRBV28 . CASSLFREGGKLFF
TRBV5-4 . CASSLPGQLVSGYGYTF
TRBV9 . CASSSGQGAFYEQYF
TRBV10-2 . CASSDHRYEQYF
TRBV2 . CASSIGQASSYEQYF
TRBV28 . CASSSDRWAFF
TRBV7-2 once CASSFKSGANTGELFF
TRBV29-1 . CSVGGWGPSYEQYF
TRBV2 . CASSLRRGNEQFF
TRBV23-1 . CASSQSRQTQYF
TRBV29-1 . CSVEGVLPTSYNEQFF
TRBV28 . CASSLGGSSYEQYF
TRBV5-1 . CASSHGTSGLTDTQYF
TRBV5-1 . CASSTQGREEAFF
TRBV10-3 . CAIRSGLHTDTQYF
TRBV7-9 . CASSPRGNDEQFF
TRBV7-9 . CASRNRAGGQANEKLFF